This T cell receptor (beta chain) is drawn from a study of beta chain features in type 1 diabetes. The study's findings and limits: Whether TCRB rearrangement is influenced by HLA type went unresolved here. Among patients with Type 1 diabetes, TCRB CDR3s were moderately but significantly shorter in every one of the four CD4+ subsets. Among type 1 diabetes patients, VDJ junctions had fewer insertions and more deletions. Across patients, naive, central memory and Treg TCRB repertoires exhibited apparently greater similarity than was observed across healthy donors.

In the case of this clone: Antigen: not known.

Naive, central memory, regulatory and stem cell-like memory cells within the CD4+ compartment were sorted using CD45RO/CCR7/CD25/CD127/CD95/CD27. The V gene's germline CDR1 is SGHRS and CDR2 YFSETQ. CDR3 length: 16 residues. The V gene end was trimmed by 3 bases and the J gene end by 0 bases; junction bases not matched to a gene: 5. The investigators reverse transcribed all of the isolated RNA, so they sequenced expressed TCRB transcripts. Using immunoSEQ multiplex PCR, the repertoire was profiled, and TCRdb retains in-frame clones only, with some absent. The table shows 250,000 to 300,000 clones, with about 23% occurring only once.

The sequence came from a woman aged 25 to 39 with type 1 diabetes. Sequenced sample: naive CD4+ T cells from blood. The chain combines TRBV5-1 with TRBJ1-1, with 10 bases lining up with TRBD1. In DNA form, the CDR3 reads TGCGCCAGCAGCTGGGGGACAGGGGATATGAACACTGAAGCTTTCTTT. It codes for CASSWGTGDMNTEAFF.